A single sample gave rise to the 19 T cell receptor beta chains below, sequenced in a study of cytotoxic CD8 clonotypes in ibrutinib-treated CLL. Generated by immunoSEQ multiplex PCR, the TCRdb table keeps only in-frame clones and is missing some. The profile shows 150,000 to 250,000 clones, around 72% of them singletons. The material was PBMCs, obtained after 24 months of ibrutinib treatment. Every receptor here comes from a human donor with chronic lymphocytic leukemia.

The chain recombines TRBV6-1 with TRBJ2-7, with D perhaps TRBD1 (6 bases). Trimming shortened V by 11 bases and J by 6 bases, and 23 bases separated the two germline ends. Germline CDR1 reads MNHNS; CDR2 reads SASEGT. The CDR3 extends over 14 amino acids. In DNA form, the CDR3 reads TGTGCCGGAAAACCCGGGACAACTCATGGCGAGCAGTACTTC. The encoded protein is CAGKPGTTHGEQYF.

This chain connects TRBV6-1 to TRBJ1-2, with 7 bases aligning to TRBD1. The CDR3 covers 16 residues. Germline lookup yields CDR1 MNHNS and CDR2 SASEGT. Trimming took 2 bases from V and 1 from J; bases not matched to a gene: 7. CDR3 residues: CASSELGTALNYGYTF. CDR3 in DNA: TGTGCCAGCAGTGAATTGGGGACAGCTCTTAACTATGGCTACACCTTC.

This rearrangement joins TRBV6-5 to TRBJ1-4; the match to TRBD1 covers 7 bases. Germline V gene data show CDR1 as MNHEY and CDR2 as SVGAGI. V shed 6 bases and J 8 bases; nucleotides not matched to a gene: 6. This CDR3 spans 13 amino acids. CDR3 coding DNA: TGTGCCAGCAGAACAGGGGTCGGAGAAAAACTGTTTTTT. Protein product: CASRTGVGEKLFF.

Notes on this clone: The DNA is left out, because the CDR3 cannot be placed on it with certainty; the CDR3 is given as TCRdb lists it. The rearrangement joins TRBV11-1 to TRBJ1-1; the table names TRBD1, a call not compared with the DNA. Germline V gene sequence: CDR1 SGHAT, CDR2 FQDESV (reference sequence). Inclusive of both ends, the CDR3 amounts to 16 amino acids. CDR3 amino acids: CASSPGFWTRRTEAFF.

V and J are TRBV5-5 and TRBJ2-3; the D gene is possibly TRBD2 (5 bases). There are 15 residues in the CDR3. Between the trimmed V and J ends, which lost 2 bases and 8 bases, there was a span of 18 bases. The germline CDR1 and CDR2 sequences are SGHKS and YYEKEE (reference sequence). Here the CDR3 reads CASSFGVGAMGTQYF. CDR3 in DNA: TGTGCCAGCAGCTTCGGAGTGGGAGCTATGGGTACGCAGTATTTT.

The chain combines TRBV4-3 with TRBJ2-3; 8 positions agree with TRBD2. V lost 3 bases, J lost 6 bases, and 8 bases stayed unmatched. The CDR3 is 15 amino acids. CDR1 LGHNA and CDR2 YSLEER come from the germline V gene. The CDR3 coding sequence is TGCGCCAGCAGCCAGTGGGTAGCGGGACTGGATACGCAGTATTTT. Translation: CASSQWVAGLDTQYF.

The V and J genes are TRBV7-2 and TRBJ2-5; the match to TRBD2 covers 14 bases. The length of the CDR3 is 16 residues. CDR1 SGHTA and CDR2 FQGNSA come from the germline V gene. V trimming: 6 bases; J trimming: 5 bases; junction bases outside the gene matches: 8. The CDR3 loop is CASSKTSGRAWETQYF. DNA of the CDR3: TGTGCCAGCAGTAAGACTAGCGGGAGGGCCTGGGAGACCCAGTACTTC.

The rearrangement uses TRBV30 and TRBJ1-1; D might be TRBD1 (5 bases). Germline assignment: CDR1 GTSNPN and CDR2 SVGIG (reference sequence). The V and J ends lost 1 base and 4 bases respectively, with 13 bases between them. The CDR3 loop spans 14 amino acids. The CDR3 sequence: CAWSGTVRGTEAFF. CDR3 DNA: TGTGCCTGGAGTGGGACGGTGAGGGGCACTGAAGCTTTCTTT. Combining the CDR3 with reference TRBV30 and TRBJ1-1 gives the whole variable domain SQTIHQWPATLVQPVGSPLSLECTVEGTSNPNLYWYRQAAGRGLQLLFYSVGIGQISSEVPQNLSASRPQDRQFILSSKKLLLSDSGFYLCAWSGTVRGTEAFFGQGTRLTVV.

The chain carries TRBV5-4 and TRBJ2-1; 11 bases align to TRBD2. Per germline, CDR1 SGHNT and CDR2 YYREEE (reference sequence). V gave up 4 bases and J gave up 7 bases; unmatched junction bases: 7. The CDR3 totals 15 residues. The CDR3 is CASSHLAGGGNEQFF. The CDR3 region has the DNA TGTGCCAGCAGCCATCTAGCGGGAGGAGGGAATGAGCAGTTCTTC.

V gene TRBV6-5 combines with J gene TRBJ1-1, with 10 bases matching TRBD1. The CDR3 runs 14 residues. The V gene's germline CDR1 is MNHEY and CDR2 SVGAGI. V lost 7 bases and J lost 6; bases outside the gene matches: 8. This CDR3 is CASKRQGALPEAFF. DNA for the CDR3: TGTGCCAGCAAACGACAGGGGGCCTTGCCTGAAGCTTTCTTT.

The chain joins TRBV7-6 to TRBJ2-5; tentative D call: TRBD1 (6 bases). The CDR3 has 19 residues. V was cut by 1 base and J by 3 bases, with 24 bases left in between. The germline V gene encodes CDR1 SGHVS and CDR2 FNYEAQ. This CDR3 reads CASSLVDLTGPRDEETQYF. CDR3 sequence (DNA): TGTGCCAGCAGCTTAGTGGATTTAACAGGGCCAAGAGACGAAGAGACCCAGTACTTC.

The rearrangement uses TRBV5-1 and TRBJ2-2, with D possibly matching TRBD2 (6 bases). This CDR3 spans 14 amino acids. Germline lookup yields CDR1 SGHRS and CDR2 YFSETQ. V was pared by 4 bases and J by 3 bases, with 10 bases between. CDR3 in amino acids: CASSIGTDTGELFF. The CDR3, as DNA: TGCGCCAGCAGCATCGGGACTGACACCGGGGAGCTGTTTTTT.

Only a few counts were recorded for this clone. The chain recombines TRBV6-5 with TRBJ1-3, with a weak D call TRBD1 (5 bases). This CDR3 has 14 residues. CDR1 and CDR2 from the germline V gene are MNHEY and SVGAGI. V was shortened by 6 bases and J by 0 bases, with 9 bases between the two germline ends. The CDR3 DNA is TGTGCCAGCAGCCCAGACAGCTCTGGAAACACCATATATTTT. This encodes CASSPDSSGNTIYF.

The chain uses TRBV7-9 and TRBJ2-5; TRBD1 matches at 7 bases. V gave up 5 bases and J gave up 1 base; unmatched junction bases: 7. The germline V gene encodes CDR1 SEHNR and CDR2 FQNEAQ (reference sequence). The CDR3 has 15 amino acids. The CDR3 bases are TGTGCCAGCAGCCAAACCAGGGGGACCCAAGAGACCCAGTACTTC. Residues: CASSQTRGTQETQYF.

This clone has only a few counts. V usage is TRBV27 and J usage is TRBJ1-4, with TRBD1 identical over 7 bases. Germline CDR1 reads MNHEY; CDR2 reads SMNVEV (reference sequence). Trimming took 6 bases from V and 3 from J; bases not matched to a gene: 10. This CDR3 contains 16 residues. This CDR3 is CASRSTGIVANEKLFF. CDR3 sequence (DNA): TGTGCCAGCAGATCGACAGGGATTGTAGCTAATGAAAAACTGTTTTTT.

This clone turned up a few times. The chain links TRBV7-2 to TRBJ1-5; D is perhaps TRBD1 (5 bases). Germline CDR1 reads SGHTA; CDR2 reads FQGNSA. CDR3 length: 16 amino acids. The V end lost 1 base, the J end lost 5 bases, and 15 bases lay between the germline ends. The DNA for the CDR3 is TGTGCCAGCAGCTTAGGGGTGGGCAGGGTGCATCAGCCCCAGCATTTT. It specifies CASSLGVGRVHQPQHF.

The genes are TRBV20-1 and TRBJ2-3; D call uncertain. The CDR3 spans 11 residues. Germline V lookup: CDR1 DFQATT, CDR2 SNEGSKA (reference sequence). Deletions cut 4 bases from V and 5 bases from J, with 7 bases between. The CDR3 loop is CSAMTGDTQYF. The CDR3 DNA follows: TGCAGTGCTATGACGGGAGATACGCAGTATTTT.

The V call is TRBV5-1, the J call TRBJ2-7; 11 positions match TRBD2. The V and J ends lost 0 bases and 2 bases, in that order; junction bases with no gene match: 7. Germline V gene lookup returns CDR1 SGHRS and CDR2 YFSETQ. The CDR3 has 17 amino acids. The CDR3 is CASSLAFLAGGTYEQYF. CDR3 DNA: TGCGCCAGCAGCTTGGCCTTCCTAGCGGGAGGAACCTACGAGCAGTACTTC.

V and J are TRBV19 and TRBJ1-1; no definite D call. Germline CDR1 LNHDA, CDR2 SQIVND (reference sequence). V lost 3 bases to trimming and J lost 11 bases, with 10 bases between them. This CDR3 is built from 11 residues. CDR3 loop: CASSINERAFF. The CDR3 nucleotides are TGTGCCAGTAGTATTAACGAACGGGCTTTCTTT.